A single sample gave rise to the 26 T cell receptor beta chains below, sequenced in a study of T cells in Graves' hyperthyroidism and ophthalmopathy. Amplification of TCR beta CDR3 regions used RNA as the template. A set of HTBI primers served as the primers for a first-round RT-PCR of the TCR CDR3. MiXCR, applied by TCRdb to the multiplex PCR reads, yields one record per CDR3 protein. The profile shows 620,000 or so distinct CDR3 sequences, more than 14% of them singletons. The sample was blood. All receptors derive from a woman between 45 and 60 years old with Graves' ophthalmopathy.

This clonotype has more than one count but fewer than ten. The CDR3 DNA reads as TGTGCCTCGCCCCCGGAGACAGGGAACACCGGGGAGCTGTTTTTT. Amino acid sequence: CASPPETGNTGELFF. The rearrangement joins TRBV30 to TRBJ2-2; possibly TRBD1 for D (6 bases). The germline CDR1 and CDR2 sequences are GTSNPN and SVGIG (reference sequence). V lost 7 bases, J lost 1 base, and 16 bases lay in between. CDR3 length: 15 residues.

There are many counts of this clonotype. This rearrangement joins TRBV5-1 to TRBJ1-2, with 11 bases aligning to TRBD1. CDR1 is SGHRS, CDR2 YFSETQ, per germline. The CDR3 runs 13 residues. V shed 4 bases, J shed 7 bases, and the junction held 3 bases outside the gene matches. CDR3 in amino acids: CASSQDRGPGYTF. CDR3 coding DNA: TGCGCCAGCAGCCAGGACAGGGGGCCTGGCTACACCTTC.

This clonotype was counted ten times or more. The chain carries TRBV6-2 or TRBV6-3 and TRBJ2-5; the D gene could be TRBD1 or TRBD2 (5 bases each). There are 14 residues in the CDR3. The V end lost 5 bases, the J end lost 5 bases, and 15 bases lay between the germline ends. Germline loops: CDR1 MNHEY, CDR2 SVGEGT. CDR3 sequence (DNA): TGTGCCAGCAGTACCCGGGACGGTTCGGAGACCCAGTACTTC. This sequence encodes CASSTRDGSETQYF.

Turning to this clonotype: A much more abundant neighbour one base away suggests this may be a read error. This chain links TRBV24-1 with TRBJ2-1; 14 nucleotides match TRBD2. J was trimmed by 7 bases and V by 2 bases; bases with no gene match: 3. Germline V lookup: CDR1 KGHDR, CDR2 SFDVKD. The CDR3 has 16 amino acids. The CDR3 region is CATSDYGTSGGNEQFF. The DNA of the CDR3 is TGTGCCACCAGTGATTACGGGACTAGCGGGGGTAATGAGCAGTTCTTC.

The chain recombines TRBV2 with TRBJ2-5, with 7 bases aligning to TRBD2. Trimming took 10 bases from V and 7 from J; bases not matched to a gene: 12. Germline-derived CDR1 and CDR2 are SNHLY and FYNNEI. The CDR3 is 13 residues long. CDR3 bases: TGTGCCACCCGGGGTGCGGGAGTGGGGACCCAGTACTTC. Translated: CATRGAGVGTQYF.

This clonotype was counted at least ten times. The chain is built from TRBV12-3 or TRBV12-4 and TRBJ2-1, with D uncertain. This CDR3 has 12 amino acids. The V gene lost 2 bases and the J gene lost 8 bases, with 7 bases spanning the gap. The CDR3, as DNA: TGTGCCAGCAGTTTAATCGTCTATGAGCAGTTCTTC. Its translation is CASSLIVYEQFF.

This clonotype turned up a few times. The rearrangement joins TRBV6-2 or TRBV6-3 to TRBJ1-5; no firm D call. Germline V gives CDR1 MNHEY, CDR2 SVGEGT. CDR3 size: 13 residues. V gave up 6 bases and J gave up 2 bases, with 8 bases separating them. The CDR3 region has the DNA TGTGCCAGCAGCGTAAGGGGCAATCAGCCCCAGCATTTT. Its protein is CASSVRGNQPQHF.

This chain links TRBV3-2 with TRBJ2-4. TRBV3-2 is assigned pseudogene status. The CDR3 is made up of 15 amino acids. The CDR3 region is CASSQEVLAKNIQYF. CDR3 coding DNA: TGTGCCAGCAGCCAAGAGGTCTTAGCCAAAAACATTCAGTACTTC.

This clonotype was counted only a few times. The chain links TRBV2 to TRBJ1-2; the D gene is possibly TRBD1 (5 bases). The V and J ends lost 2 bases and 7 bases respectively, with 8 bases between them. The CDR3 length is 12 residues. Germline V gene data show CDR1 as SNHLY and CDR2 as FYNNEI. The CDR3 protein is CASSEQGRGYTF. The CDR3 nucleotides read TGTGCCAGCAGTGAACAGGGCCGTGGCTACACCTTC.

This clonotype was counted only a few times. This rearrangement joins TRBV14 to TRBJ1-2; a weak D match, TRBD1 (6 bases). V shed 4 bases and J shed 4 bases, with 13 bases lying between them. CDR1 and CDR2 (germline): SGHDN, FVKESK. CDR3 size: 14 residues. The CDR3 nucleotides read TGTGCCAGCAGCCGCACAGGGATCGTCTATGGCTACACCTTC. This translates into CASSRTGIVYGYTF. The full variable domain, with the rest looked up from reference TRBV14 and TRBJ1-2, is EAGVTQFPSHSVIEKGQTVTLRCDPISGHDNLYWYRRVMGKEIKFLLHFVKESKQDESGMPNNRFLAERTGGTYSTLKVQPAELEDSGVYFCASSRTGIVYGYTFGSGTRLTVV.

The V gene is TRBV6-1, the J gene TRBJ2-5, with 7 bases identical to TRBD1. CDR3 length equals 12 residues. Per the germline V gene, CDR1 is MNHNS and CDR2 is SASEGT. With V trimmed by 6 bases and J by 13 bases, 11 bases remained unmatched. CDR3 region: CASSTYPGQWYF. The CDR3 DNA is TGTGCCAGCAGCACCTACCCGGGACAGTGGTACTTC.

In regard to this clonotype: An end of the junction does not agree with germline; a read error may underlie this. CDR3 coding DNA: TGTGCCAGCAGTTTGGCCTCTGGGGCCAACGTCCTGAATTTC. Protein product: CASSLASGANVLNF. The V gene is TRBV27, the J gene TRBJ2-6; weak D call: TRBD1 (5 bases). The CDR3 runs to 14 residues. Germline V gives CDR1 MNHEY, CDR2 SMNVEV (reference sequence).

V is TRBV3-1 and J is TRBJ1-5, with 7 bases lining up with TRBD1. Trimming removed 4 bases from V and 3 bases from J; junction bases left unmatched: 6. CDR1 and CDR2 (germline): LGHDT, YNNKEL (reference sequence). The CDR3 is made up of 15 amino acids. The DNA of the CDR3 is TGTGCCAGCAGCCCCCGGACAGGTCCCAATCAGCCCCAGCATTTT. Translated: CASSPRTGPNQPQHF.

There are many counts of this clonotype. The chain is built from TRBV7-2 and TRBJ2-3, with 8 nucleotides matching TRBD2. Germline lookup yields CDR1 SGHTA and CDR2 FQGNSA. J lost 2 bases, V lost 6 bases, and 4 bases had no gene match. CDR3 size: 14 residues. CDR3 in amino acids: CASRYSGNTDTQYF. For the CDR3, the DNA is TGTGCCAGCAGATATAGCGGGAACACAGATACGCAGTATTTT.

This clonotype was observed at least ten times. The chain is built from TRBV7-2 and TRBJ2-7, with D unresolved. Germline lookup yields CDR1 SGHTA and CDR2 FQGNSA. CDR3 length equals 14 residues. Trimming pared 2 bases from V and 0 bases from J, leaving 8 bases between. CDR3 in DNA: TGTGCCAGCAGCTTAAGGTACAACTCCTACGAGCAGTACTTC. Translation gives CASSLRYNSYEQYF.

There are many counts of this clonotype. The chain combines TRBV7-2 with TRBJ2-1; TRBD2 matches at 9 bases. V shed 1 base and J 3 bases; nucleotides not matched to a gene: 7. From germline, CDR1 is SGHTA and CDR2 FQGNSA. The CDR3 runs to 17 residues. In nucleotides, the CDR3 is TGTGCCAGCAGCTTAGTGCCTCTAGCGGGGTTCTACAATGAGCAGTTCTTC. It encodes CASSLVPLAGFYNEQFF. The full variable domain, with the rest looked up from reference TRBV7-2 and TRBJ2-1, is GAGVSQSPSNKVTEKGKDVELRCDPISGHTALYWYRQSLGQGLEFLIYFQGNSAPDKSGLPSDRFSAERTGGSVSTLTIQRTQQEDSAVYLCASSLVPLAGFYNEQFFGPGTRLTVL.

This clonotype came up many times. The chain uses TRBV7-3 and TRBJ2-7; D may correspond to TRBD1 or TRBD2 (5 bases each). Germline CDR1 and CDR2: SGHTA and FQGTGA. The CDR3 has 13 residues. With 2 bases removed from V and 7 bases from J, the gap between germline ends came to 12 bases. CDR3 protein: CASSLGAGNEQYF. CDR3 DNA: TGTGCCAGCAGCTTAGGGGCCGGGAATGAGCAGTACTTC.

This clonotype was seen many times. The chain couples TRBV5-1 to TRBJ2-7; D remains unclear. Germline lookup yields CDR1 SGHRS and CDR2 YFSETQ. V dropped 0 bases and J dropped 5 bases, with 18 bases sitting between them. This CDR3 is 16 amino acids long. The CDR3 spells CASSLGGTHGADEQYF. CDR3 in DNA: TGCGCCAGCAGCTTGGGCGGCACACATGGTGCGGACGAGCAGTACTTC.

The chain recombines TRBV20-1 with TRBJ2-5, with TRBD2 identical over 12 bases. CDR3 length: 14 residues. Unmatched junction bases numbered 8, after V lost 7 bases and J lost 5 bases. Germline CDR1 DFQATT, CDR2 SNEGSKA (reference sequence). The DNA for the CDR3 is TGCAGTGAATCGACTAGCGGGAGAGACGAGACCCAGTACTTC. Protein sequence: CSESTSGRDETQYF.

This clonotype was picked up many times. J is TRBJ2-5 and V is TRBV20-1; D is unresolved. The CDR3 loop spans 11 amino acids. The germline CDR1 and CDR2 sequences are DFQATT and SNEGSKA (reference sequence). V lost 2 bases and J 5 bases, leaving 6 bases between the germline ends. CDR3 coding DNA: TGCAGTGCTAGAAGGGCGGAGACCCAGTACTTC. Encoded protein: CSARRAETQYF.

The chain couples TRBV7-2 to TRBJ1-2, with TRBD1 as a possible D gene (6 bases). Trimming cost V 0 bases and J 2 bases, with 13 bases left between them. CDR3 length: 16 amino acids. Germline-derived CDR1 and CDR2 are SGHTA and FQGNSA. CDR3 region: CASSLAIGQGNYGYTF. DNA of the CDR3: TGTGCCAGCAGCTTAGCAATCGGCCAGGGGAACTATGGCTACACCTTC.

The J gene is TRBJ1-6, the V gene TRBV25-1; tentative D call: TRBD1 (5 bases). There are 16 residues in the CDR3. CDR1 and CDR2 (germline): MGHDK, SYGVNS. Trimming took 2 bases from V and 6 from J, leaving 14 bases between them. The CDR3 DNA follows: TGTGCCAGCAGTGAAACCGGGACCCTCGCTAATTCACCCCTCCACTTT. It translates to CASSETGTLANSPLHF.

The chain recombines TRBV7-8 with TRBJ2-7; 11 bases map to TRBD1. Germline values: CDR1 SGHVS, CDR2 FQNEAQ. This CDR3 is built from 15 residues. The trim removed 7 bases at V and 3 bases at J, leaving 8 bases unmatched. The CDR3 region has the DNA TGTGCCAGCAATCGACGGGACAGGGGGTACTACGAGCAGTACTTC. Translating gives CASNRRDRGYYEQYF.

This clonotype has a count of ten or more. The V and J genes are TRBV5-1 and TRBJ2-1; 13 bases are shared with TRBD2. The CDR3 consists of 19 residues. V shed 3 bases and J 7 bases; nucleotides not matched to a gene: 16. Germline assignment: CDR1 SGHRS and CDR2 YFSETQ. The chain's CDR3 is CASSSYPLAGGIGGNEQFF. DNA of the CDR3: TGCGCCAGCAGCTCCTACCCACTAGCGGGAGGGATCGGTGGGAATGAGCAGTTCTTC.

This clonotype was counted ten times or more. J is TRBJ2-1 and V is TRBV27, with D possibly being TRBD2 (6 bases). The germline V gene encodes CDR1 MNHEY and CDR2 SMNVEV (reference sequence). The CDR3 is 15 residues long. The V end lost 5 bases, the J end lost 1 base, and 12 bases lay between the germline ends. The CDR3 loop reads CASSTEGSSYNEQFF. The CDR3 DNA reads TGTGCCAGCAGTACGGAGGGATCGTCCTACAATGAGCAGTTCTTC.

This clonotype was counted ten times or more. This chain uses TRBV11-2 with TRBJ1-1; D not resolved. Trimming took 0 bases from V and 4 from J, leaving 12 bases between them. Looked up from germline, CDR1 is SGHAT and CDR2 is FQNNGV. The CDR3 is 15 amino acids. The DNA for the CDR3 is TGTGCCAGCAGCTTAGAGGGTGCTGGGGTCACTGAAGCTTTCTTT. Translating it yields CASSLEGAGVTEAFF. Combining the CDR3 with reference TRBV11-2 and TRBJ1-1 gives the whole variable domain EAGVAQSPRYKIIEKRQSVAFWCNPISGHATLYWYQQILGQGPKLLIQFQNNGVVDDSQLPKDRFSAERLKGVDSTLKIQPAKLEDSAVYLCASSLEGAGVTEAFFGQGTRLTVV.